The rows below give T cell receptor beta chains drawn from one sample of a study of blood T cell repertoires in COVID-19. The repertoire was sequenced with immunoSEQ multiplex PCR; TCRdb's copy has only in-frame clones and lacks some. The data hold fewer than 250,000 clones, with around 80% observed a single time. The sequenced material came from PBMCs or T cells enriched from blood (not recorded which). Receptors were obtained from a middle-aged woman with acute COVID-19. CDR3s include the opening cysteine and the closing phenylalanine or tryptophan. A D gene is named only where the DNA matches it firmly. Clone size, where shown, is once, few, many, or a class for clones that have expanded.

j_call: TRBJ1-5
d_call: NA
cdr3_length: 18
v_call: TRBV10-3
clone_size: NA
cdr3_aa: CAISVAPGGLGSNQPQHF
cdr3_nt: TGTGCCATCAGTGTAGCTCCGGGGGGCTTGGGTAGCAATCAGCCCCAGCATTTT

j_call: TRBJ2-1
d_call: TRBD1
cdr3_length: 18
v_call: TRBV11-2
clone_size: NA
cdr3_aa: CASSLGPGSGQGYNEQFF
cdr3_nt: TGTGCCAGCAGCTTAGGACCCGGATCGGGACAGGGATACAATGAGCAGTTCTTC

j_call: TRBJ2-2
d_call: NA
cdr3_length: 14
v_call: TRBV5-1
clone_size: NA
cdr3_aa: CASSLEAATGELFF
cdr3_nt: TGCGCCAGCAGCTTGGAGGCGGCAACCGGGGAGCTGTTTTTT

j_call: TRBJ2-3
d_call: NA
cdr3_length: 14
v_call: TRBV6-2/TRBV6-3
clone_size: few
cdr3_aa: CASSYEGGRDTQYF
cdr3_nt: TGTGCCAGCAGTTATGAGGGTGGAAGAGATACGCAGTATTTT

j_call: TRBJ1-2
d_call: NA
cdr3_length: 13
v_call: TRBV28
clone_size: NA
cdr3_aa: CASSLADRYGYTF
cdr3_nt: TGTGCCAGCAGTTTGGCAGATCGCTATGGCTACACCTTC

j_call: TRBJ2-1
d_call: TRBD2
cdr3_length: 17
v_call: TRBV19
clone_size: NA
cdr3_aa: CASSTGGGQGTHNEQFF
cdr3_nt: TGTGCCAGTAGTACGGGGGGGGGCCAGGGAACCCACAATGAGCAGTTCTTC

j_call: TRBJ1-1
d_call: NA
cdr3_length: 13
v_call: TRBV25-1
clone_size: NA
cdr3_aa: CASKYGDHTEAFF
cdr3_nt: TGTGCCAGCAAATACGGAGACCACACTGAAGCTTTCTTT

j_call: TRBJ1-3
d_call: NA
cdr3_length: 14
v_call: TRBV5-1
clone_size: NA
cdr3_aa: CASSSGDSGNTIYF
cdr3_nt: TGCGCCAGCAGCTCGGGGGACTCTGGAAACACCATATATTTT

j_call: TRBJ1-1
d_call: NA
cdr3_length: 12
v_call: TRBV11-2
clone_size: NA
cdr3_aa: CASSSQGLGAFF
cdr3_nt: TGTGCCAGCAGCTCGCAGGGGCTCGGGGCTTTCTTT

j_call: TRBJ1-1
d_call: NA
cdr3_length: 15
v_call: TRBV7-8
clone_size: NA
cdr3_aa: CASSLGAGLNTEAFF
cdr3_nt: TGTGCCAGCAGCTTAGGGGCTGGGCTGAACACTGAAGCTTTCTTT

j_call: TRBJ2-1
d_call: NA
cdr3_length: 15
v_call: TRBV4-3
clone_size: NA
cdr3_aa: CASSQISSSYNEQFF
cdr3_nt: TGCGCCAGCAGCCAAATCTCGAGCTCCTACAATGAGCAGTTCTTC

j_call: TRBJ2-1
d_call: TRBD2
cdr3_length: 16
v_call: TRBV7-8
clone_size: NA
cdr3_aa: CASSPLSGTTVREQFF
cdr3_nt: TGTGCCAGCAGCCCCCTATCCGGGACTACCGTCCGAGAGCAGTTCTTC

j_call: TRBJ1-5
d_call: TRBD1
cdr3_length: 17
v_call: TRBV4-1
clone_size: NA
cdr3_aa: CASSLQRTGDSNQPQHF
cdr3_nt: TGCGCCAGCAGCCTTCAGAGGACAGGGGATAGCAATCAGCCCCAGCATTTT

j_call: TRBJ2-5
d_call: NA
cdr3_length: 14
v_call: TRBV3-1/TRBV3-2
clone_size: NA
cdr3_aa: CASSQQGVSETQYF
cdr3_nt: TGTGCCAGCAGCCAACAAGGGGTGTCAGAGACCCAGTACTTC

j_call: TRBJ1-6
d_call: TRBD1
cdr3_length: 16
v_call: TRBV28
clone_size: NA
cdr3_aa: CASSSPGGTGVSPLHF
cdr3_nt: TGTGCCAGCAGTTCCCCGGGAGGGACAGGGGTCTCACCCCTCCACTTT

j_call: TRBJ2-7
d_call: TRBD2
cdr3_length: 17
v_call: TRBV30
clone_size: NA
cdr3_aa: CAWSKQSPGLAGVEQYF
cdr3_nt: TGTGCCTGGAGTAAGCAATCCCCGGGACTAGCGGGAGTCGAGCAGTACTTC

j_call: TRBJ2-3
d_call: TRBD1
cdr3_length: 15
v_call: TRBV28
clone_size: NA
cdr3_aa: CASSWGTGGTDTQYF
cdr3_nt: TGTGCCAGCAGTTGGGGGACAGGGGGGACAGATACGCAGTATTTT

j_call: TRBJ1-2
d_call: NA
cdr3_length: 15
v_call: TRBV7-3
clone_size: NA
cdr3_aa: CASSLTPMTTGGYTF
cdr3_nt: TGTGCCAGCAGCTTAACGCCGATGACTACCGGGGGCTACACCTTC

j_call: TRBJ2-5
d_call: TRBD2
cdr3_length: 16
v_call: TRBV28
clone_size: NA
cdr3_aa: CASSLGLAGPQETQYF
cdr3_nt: TGTGCCAGCAGTTTGGGACTAGCGGGCCCCCAAGAGACCCAGTACTTC

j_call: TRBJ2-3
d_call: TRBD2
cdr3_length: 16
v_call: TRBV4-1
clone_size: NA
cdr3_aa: CASSQELAGSLNTQYF
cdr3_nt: TGCGCCAGCAGCCAGGAACTAGCGGGGTCTCTAAATACGCAGTATTTT

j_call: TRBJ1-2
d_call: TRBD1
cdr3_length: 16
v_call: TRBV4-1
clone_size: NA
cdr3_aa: CASSQDRGHSRLGYTF
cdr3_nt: TGCGCCAGCAGCCAGGACAGGGGGCATTCGAGACTAGGCTACACCTTC

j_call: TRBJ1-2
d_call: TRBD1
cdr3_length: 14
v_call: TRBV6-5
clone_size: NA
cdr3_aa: CASTPGQINYGYTF
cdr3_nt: TGTGCCAGCACCCCGGGACAGATTAACTATGGCTACACCTTC

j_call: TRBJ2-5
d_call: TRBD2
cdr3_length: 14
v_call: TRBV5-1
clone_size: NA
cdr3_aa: CASSTGLAGETQYF
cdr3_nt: TGCGCCAGCAGCACGGGACTAGCGGGGGAGACCCAGTACTTC

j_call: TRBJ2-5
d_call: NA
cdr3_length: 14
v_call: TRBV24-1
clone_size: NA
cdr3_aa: CATSDPGLQETQYF
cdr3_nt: TGTGCCACCAGTGATCCAGGGCTACAAGAGACCCAGTACTTC